Presented here are 6 T cell receptor beta chains from one specimen sequenced in a study of beta chain features in type 1 diabetes. General study results and limits: Among patients with Type 1 diabetes, TCRB CDR3s were moderately but significantly shorter in every one of the four CD4+ subsets.

Sequenced material consisted of expressed TCRB transcripts (all of the isolated RNA was reverse transcribed). Method: immunoSEQ multiplex PCR; TCRdb's copy keeps in-frame clones and lacks some. The sample holds more than 550,000 clones, over 11% seen once. Antigens of these TCRs are unknown. The sequenced sample was naive CD4+ T cells from blood. These receptors came from a man aged 18 to 29 with type 1 diabetes.

The chain couples TRBV29-1 to TRBJ2-1; TRBD2 aligns across 16 bases. This CDR3 is 16 amino acids long. The junction had 12 bases not matched to a gene; V was cut back by 7 bases and J by 9 bases. Germline V gene sequence: CDR1 SQVTM, CDR2 ANQGSEA. The CDR3: CSGGPGLAGGSSEQFF. The CDR3, as DNA: TGCAGCGGGGGGCCGGGACTAGCGGGAGGGTCGAGTGAGCAGTTCTTC.

The V and J genes are TRBV5-6 and TRBJ2-2; D remains ambiguous. The germline V gene encodes CDR1 SGHDT and CDR2 YYEEEE. This CDR3 has 11 amino acids. V shed 5 bases and J shed 9 bases, with 8 bases lying between them. The CDR3 sequence: CASSSGRELFF. The CDR3 coding sequence is TGTGCCAGCAGTTCTGGGAGGGAGCTGTTTTTT.

The chain uses TRBV7-3 and TRBJ2-3, with 9 nucleotides matching TRBD1. Germline V gene sequence: CDR1 SGHTA, CDR2 FQGTGA. CDR3 size: 15 residues. The junction had 4 bases not matched to a gene; V was cut back by 4 bases and J by 2 bases. In nucleotides, the CDR3 is TGTGCCAGCAGCTCCGGGACAGGGTACACAGATACGCAGTATTTT. Protein sequence: CASSSGTGYTDTQYF.

The CDR3 region is CSVERVGYGYTF. The CDR3 DNA reads as TGCAGCGTTGAAAGGGTGGGCTATGGCTACACCTTC. The chain couples TRBV29-1 to TRBJ1-2; D gene uncertain. Per the germline V gene, CDR1 is SQVTM and CDR2 is ANQGSEA. The CDR3 sequence is 12 residues long. Deletions cut 2 bases from V and 4 bases from J, with 8 bases between.

On this clone itself: The same CDR3 is also encoded by other DNA sequences in this sample. The rearrangement joins TRBV5-1 to TRBJ2-5; D ambiguous. CDR3 size: 11 residues. The germline V gene encodes CDR1 SGHRS and CDR2 YFSETQ. Trimming took off 1 base at V and 4 bases at J, with 2 bases between the two ends. The CDR3 nucleotides read TGCGCCAGCAGCTTGAGAGAGACCCAGTACTTC. It translates to CASSLRETQYF.

This clone was seen more than once but under ten times. The chain couples TRBV7-3 to TRBJ2-7; possibly TRBD2 for D (6 bases). Germline CDR1 and CDR2: SGHTA and FQGTGA. This CDR3 is built from 14 residues. The V end lost 0 bases, the J end lost 3 bases, and 9 bases lay between the germline ends. The CDR3, as DNA: TGTGCCAGCAGCTTAACGGGGAGGAGCTACGAGCAGTACTTC. Encoded protein: CASSLTGRSYEQYF.